The clone carrying this TCR beta chain was observed a few times. No antigen is known for it. A second PCR of about 7 to 12 cycles used a sample-barcoded 5' primer and a J-beta primer mix. A template-switch adaptor with 12 random nucleotides tagged each cDNA molecule. MiXCR, applied by TCRdb to the 5' RACE reads, yields one record per CDR3 protein. This table has more than 800,000 distinct CDR3 sequences, 45% appearing once. The people who gave samples were healthy Caucasians from Russia, aged roughly 6 to 95. This sample is part of a study of blood T cells in healthy people across ages. Study-level results: Relative to aged donors, long-lived donors carried more naive CD4+ cells and displayed higher diversity.

J gave up 3 bases and V 7 bases, and 8 bases lay outside the gene matches. The CDR3 has 14 residues. The germline V gene encodes CDR1 SGHDN and CDR2 FVKESK. The clonotype was recovered from a woman aged 55-69 years in good health. This sequence joins TRBV14 and TRBJ1-2; 7 bases are shared with TRBD1. The sequenced sample was blood. The CDR3 reads CASNMTGMDYGYTF. Here the CDR3 DNA reads TGTGCCAGCAACATGACAGGGATGGACTATGGCTACACCTTC. Combining the CDR3 with reference TRBV14 and TRBJ1-2 gives the whole variable domain EAGVTQFPSHSVIEKGQTVTLRCDPISGHDNLYWYRRVMGKEIKFLLHFVKESKQDESGMPNNRFLAERTGGTYSTLKVQPAELEDSGVYFCASNMTGMDYGYTFGSGTRLTVV.